These 17 T cell receptor beta chains were sequenced from one sample in a study of cytomegalovirus exposure and HLA in healthy donors. The PCR used 60 Vbeta and 13 Jbeta primers. Assay used: immunoSEQ multiplex PCR; TCRdb lists only in-frame clones, some missing. Of approximately 190,000 clones detected, approximately 80% appear once; the ten largest clones hold roughly 13%. Sample: PBMCs. The receptors derive from a woman aged 25-40 years in good health and CMV-seropositive.

This clone was seen once. The chain is built from TRBV27 and TRBJ1-1; D perhaps matches TRBD1 (6 bases). CDR1 MNHEY and CDR2 SMNVEV come from the germline V gene (reference sequence). Deletions cut 0 bases from V and 1 base from J, with 6 bases between. The CDR3 runs to 14 residues. The CDR3 here is CASSLSQGNTEAFF. The CDR3 nucleotides read TGTGCCAGCAGTTTATCACAGGGGAACACTGAAGCTTTCTTT.

J is TRBJ1-3 and V is TRBV11-1; weak D call: TRBD1 (5 bases). The CDR3 sequence is 16 residues long. V gave up 4 bases and J gave up 2 bases, with 15 bases separating them. Looked up from germline, CDR1 is SGHAT and CDR2 is FQDESV (reference sequence). The CDR3 protein is CASSYLAGRTGNTIYF. In DNA, the CDR3 is TGTGCCAGCAGCTATCTAGCAGGGAGGACTGGAAACACCATATATTTT.

This clone was seen only a few times. This chain links TRBV23-1 with TRBJ1-4; D is ambiguous. TRBV23-1 is an ORF for which the function is uncertain. The V and J ends lost 3 bases and 7 bases respectively, with 27 bases between them. The length of the CDR3 is 19 residues. The CDR3 protein is CASSHESGGKHYAGEKLFF. The CDR3 DNA is TGCGCCAGCAGTCACGAGTCAGGAGGGAAGCATTATGCTGGTGAAAAACTGTTTTTT.

J is TRBJ2-7 and V is TRBV5-1; a weak D match, TRBD2 (7 bases). Germline V CDR1 and CDR2: SGHRS, YFSETQ. The V end was cut by 4 bases, the J end by 5 bases, with 19 bases between. This CDR3 spans 15 amino acids. In DNA, the CDR3 is TGCGCCAGCAGCCCACAGGGAGGGAACGAGCACGAGCAGTACTTC. Protein sequence: CASSPQGGNEHEQYF.

This clone showed up just once. The chain employs TRBV28 and TRBJ1-1; D ambiguous. Germline V lookup: CDR1 MDHEN, CDR2 SYDVKM. This CDR3 is built from 14 residues. V gave up 4 bases and J gave up 3 bases, with 12 bases separating them. The CDR3 coding sequence is TGTGCCAGCAGTTCCGGACGGACTTACACTGAAGCTTTCTTT. Protein sequence: CASSSGRTYTEAFF.

V usage is TRBV6-1 and J usage is TRBJ1-1; TRBD1 aligns across 8 bases. There are 15 residues in the CDR3. From germline, CDR1 is MNHNS and CDR2 SASEGT. V shed 6 bases and J 4 bases; nucleotides not matched to a gene: 10. CDR3 sequence (DNA): TGTGCCAGCAGAGGAATCGGACAGGGTAGCACTGAAGCTTTCTTT. It codes for CASRGIGQGSTEAFF.

This clone has only a few counts. The chain couples TRBV28 to TRBJ2-7; 7 positions agree with TRBD2. V lost 8 bases and J lost 1; bases outside the gene matches: 11. Germline CDR1 MDHEN, CDR2 SYDVKM. The CDR3 runs to 15 residues. CDR3 in DNA: TGTGCCAGCGCCCCCGCGGGGGAGGGGTCCTACGAGCAGTACTTC. This codes for CASAPAGEGSYEQYF.

V usage is TRBV5-5 and J usage is TRBJ2-3; no clear D. The germline V gene encodes CDR1 SGHKS and CDR2 YYEKEE (reference sequence). Trimming shortened V by 3 bases and J by 1 base, and 3 bases separated the two germline ends. This CDR3 is 12 amino acids long. The CDR3: CASSSGTDTQYF. The CDR3 coding sequence is TGTGCCAGCAGCTCAGGCACAGATACGCAGTATTTT.

The rearrangement joins TRBV10-2 to TRBJ2-7; TRBD1 matches at 9 bases. The germline gives CDR1 WSHSY, CDR2 SAAADI. The CDR3 is 14 amino acids. V lost 2 bases to trimming and J lost 4 bases; unmatched junction nucleotides: 3. CDR3 region: CASSELGQGYEQYF. The CDR3 nucleotides are TGCGCCAGCAGTGAGCTGGGACAGGGATACGAGCAGTACTTC.

This chain links TRBV21-1 with TRBJ1-1; the DNA was not compared with TRBD1, the D call given in the table. TRBV21-1 is recorded as a pseudogene. This CDR3 comprises 18 residues. CDR3 in DNA: TGTGCCAGCAGCAAAGAGGGGGCAGGGGTGGCCGAGAACACTGAAGCTTTCTTT. Its translation: CASSKEGAGVAENTEAFF.

This chain links TRBV7-9 with TRBJ2-1; 7 bases fit TRBD2. This CDR3 contains 14 residues. Germline assignment: CDR1 SEHNR and CDR2 FQNEAQ (reference sequence). Losses at the gene ends were 3 bases for V and 5 bases for J; bases not matched to a gene: 4. CDR3 amino acids: CASSFGGGNNEQFF. The CDR3 DNA reads TGTGCCAGCAGCTTCGGGGGAGGGAACAATGAGCAGTTCTTC.

This chain uses TRBV2 with TRBJ2-3; D possibly corresponds to TRBD2 (5 bases). Looked up from germline, CDR1 is SNHLY and CDR2 is FYNNEI. This CDR3 is built from 13 residues. Trimming left V 10 bases short and J 5 bases short, with 16 bases between. DNA of the CDR3: TGTGCCACCGTAGAAATGAGGGAAGATACGCAGTATTTT. Its protein is CATVEMREDTQYF.

The chain carries TRBV10-1 and TRBJ2-7, with 8 bases lining up with TRBD1. J gave up 4 bases and V 4 bases, and 3 bases lay outside the gene matches. The CDR3 is made up of 13 amino acids. CDR1 is WNHNN, CDR2 SYGVQD, per germline (reference sequence). This CDR3 is CASSGTGRYEQYF. CDR3 sequence (DNA): TGCGCCAGCAGTGGGACAGGGCGATACGAGCAGTACTTC.

The rearrangement uses TRBV14 and TRBJ1-2; D might be TRBD1 (5 bases). This CDR3 contains 12 residues. Trimming pared 2 bases from V and 8 bases from J, leaving 9 bases between. The V gene's germline CDR1 is SGHDN and CDR2 FVKESK. In DNA form, the CDR3 reads TGTGCCAGCAGCCAACCAGGGAGGGGCTACACCTTC. Translation gives CASSQPGRGYTF.

The gene calls are TRBV28 and TRBJ2-5, with a weak D call TRBD1 (6 bases). There are 14 residues in the CDR3. The germline V and J ends were trimmed by 3 bases and 3 bases, with 11 bases remaining between them. Germline CDR1 MDHEN, CDR2 SYDVKM. The CDR3 DNA reads as TGTGCCAGCAGTTTTGCAGGGGACAAAGAGACCCAGTACTTC. This translates into CASSFAGDKETQYF.

This chain connects TRBV30 to TRBJ1-4, with 7 bases aligning to TRBD1. Germline-derived CDR1 and CDR2 are GTSNPN and SVGIG (reference sequence). V was clipped by 4 bases and J by 4 bases; unmatched bases: 3. The CDR3 is 13 amino acids. The CDR3 DNA reads TGTGCCTGGAACCGGGACAGTAATGAAAAACTGTTTTTT. Translation: CAWNRDSNEKLFF.

The chain uses TRBV4-3 and TRBJ2-4; D perhaps matches TRBD2 (6 bases). The germline V gene encodes CDR1 LGHNA and CDR2 YSLEER. Trimming shortened V by 0 bases and J by 7 bases, and 10 bases separated the two germline ends. This CDR3 comprises 14 residues. DNA for the CDR3: TGCGCCAGCAGCCAAGACGAAGCGGGTAACATTCAGTACTTC. It specifies CASSQDEAGNIQYF.